Presented here are 11 T cell receptor beta chains from one specimen sequenced in a study of human T cells and chemical hapten exposure. TCRdb re-analysed the RACE reads in MiXCR, keeping a single row per CDR3 protein. The table shows 89,000 or so distinct CDR3 sequences, with 6% to 8.5% occurring only once. Regarding time point: patch test 2, 6 weeks after DPC sensitization. The sample's treatment: therapeutic diphenylcyclopropenone sensitization with weekly scalp DPC. Sample: whole blood, taken in connection with sensitization to the hapten diphenylcyclopropenone (DPC). The receptors come from a woman in her twenties or thirties with alopecia areata. Some clones in this sample may be carry-over from other donors' samples.

V usage is TRBV5-1 and J usage is TRBJ1-2; D is unresolved. CDR3 length equals 15 residues. With 0 bases removed from V and 11 bases from J, the gap between germline ends came to 20 bases. The V gene's germline CDR1 is SGHRS and CDR2 YFSETQ. The DNA for the CDR3 is TGCGCCAGCAGCTTGGATCCTGCGGGCCCACAAGGATACACCTTC. It encodes CASSLDPAGPQGYTF. Using reference TRBV5-1 and TRBJ1-2 for the parts outside the CDR3, the full variable domain is KAGVTQTPRYLIKTRGQQVTLSCSPISGHRSVSWYQQTPGQGLQFLFEYFSETQRNKGNFPGRFSGRQFSNSRSEMNVSTLELGDSALYLCASSLDPAGPQGYTFGSGTRLTVV.

Only a few counts were recorded for this clonotype. The rearrangement uses TRBV20-1 and TRBJ1-4, with D possibly matching TRBD1 (5 bases). The CDR3 runs 13 residues. Between the trimmed V and J ends, which lost 6 bases and 6 bases, there was a span of 14 bases. Per germline, CDR1 DFQATT and CDR2 SNEGSKA (reference sequence). In DNA form, the CDR3 reads TGCAGTGCGGCTACAGGCGCCGATGAAAAACTGTTTTTT. Its protein is CSAATGADEKLFF.

This clonotype was counted ten times or more. J is TRBJ2-3 and V is TRBV5-1; D gene ambiguous. The CDR3 runs to 13 residues. V was pared by 1 base and J by 5 bases, with 8 bases between. Germline V gene lookup returns CDR1 SGHRS and CDR2 YFSETQ. The CDR3: CASSLWGLDTQYF. CDR3 nucleotides: TGCGCCAGCAGCTTGTGGGGTTTAGATACGCAGTATTTT.

This clonotype was recorded at least ten times. This chain connects TRBV28 to TRBJ2-5, with D tentatively TRBD2 (7 bases). Per the germline V gene, CDR1 is MDHEN and CDR2 is SYDVKM. The CDR3 extends over 19 amino acids. V dropped 3 bases and J dropped 2 bases, with 25 bases sitting between them. The CDR3 loop reads CASSLWWEGGPSTQETQYF. The CDR3, as DNA: TGTGCCAGCAGTTTGTGGTGGGAGGGGGGGCCCTCAACACAAGAGACCCAGTACTTC.

V usage is TRBV20-1 and J usage is TRBJ2-7; the D is unclear. In germline, CDR1 is DFQATT, CDR2 SNEGSKA (reference sequence). V lost 2 bases and J 4 bases, leaving 12 bases between the germline ends. There are 13 residues in the CDR3. For the CDR3, the DNA is TGCAGTGCTAGACCCCTAGAGGAGTACGAGCAGTACTTC. Translated, it gives CSARPLEEYEQYF.

CDR3 protein: CASSGGAGATDTQYF. DNA of the CDR3: TGTGCCAGCAGTGGAGGGGCGGGGGCTACAGATACGCAGTATTTT. The V and J genes are TRBV25-1 and TRBJ2-3; D is possibly TRBD2 (7 bases). V lost 4 bases to trimming and J lost 3 bases, with 14 bases between them. Germline V lookup: CDR1 MGHDK, CDR2 SYGVNS. This CDR3 comprises 15 residues.

This clonotype was seen at least ten times. The V and J genes are TRBV6-4 and TRBJ1-4; 8 positions match TRBD1. Trimming cost V 4 bases and J 6 bases; bases outside gene matches: 7. This CDR3 comprises 15 residues. The germline CDR1 and CDR2 sequences are MRHNA and SNTAGT. The CDR3 bases are TGTGCCAGCAGTGGTTGGGACAGGCGATATGAAAAACTGTTTTTT. Protein: CASSGWDRRYEKLFF.

This clonotype has a handful of counts. The chain links TRBV6-2 or TRBV6-3 to TRBJ1-5, with D unresolved. CDR1 is MNHEY, CDR2 SVGEGT, per germline. This CDR3 spans 12 amino acids. V was pared by 2 bases and J by 6 bases, with 5 bases between. The CDR3 sequence: CASSYGSQPQHF. In DNA form, the CDR3 reads TGTGCCAGCAGTTACGGGTCTCAGCCCCAGCATTTT.

This clonotype was found many times. This chain joins TRBV13 and TRBJ1-2; D not resolved. With 1 base removed from V and 0 bases from J, the gap between germline ends came to 6 bases. The CDR3 spans 14 residues. Germline-derived CDR1 and CDR2 are PRHDT and FYEKMQ (reference sequence). The CDR3 sequence is CASSLDRANYGYTF. The CDR3 nucleotides are TGTGCCAGCAGCTTAGACAGAGCTAACTATGGCTACACCTTC.

This clonotype occurred many times. The genes are TRBV20-1 and TRBJ1-5; D unresolved. CDR3 length: 12 residues. Trimming took 1 base from V and 2 from J, leaving 3 bases between them. CDR1 DFQATT and CDR2 SNEGSKA come from the germline V gene (reference sequence). Here the CDR3 DNA reads TGCAGTGCTAGAGGGGGCAATCAGCCCCAGCATTTT. Its translation: CSARGGNQPQHF.

This clonotype has ten or more counts. The rearrangement uses TRBV5-1 and TRBJ1-2, with 8 bases fitting TRBD1. CDR3 size: 15 residues. CDR1 SGHRS and CDR2 YFSETQ come from the germline V gene. Unmatched junction bases numbered 5, after V lost 1 base and J lost 3 bases. The CDR3 bases are TGCGCCAGCAGCTTGTCAGGGGGCAGGGACTATGGCTACACCTTC. The encoded protein is CASSLSGGRDYGYTF.